This T cell receptor beta chain stems from a study of T cells in Graves' hyperthyroidism and ophthalmopathy. Lactation, pregnancy, other autoimmune disease or uncontrolled infection excluded patients. TCR beta CDR3 region amplification was performed from RNA transcripts. HTBI primers were the set used in a first-round RT-PCR of the TCR CDR3. TCRdb re-derived calls from the multiplex PCR reads in MiXCR, one entry per CDR3 protein. Of about 530,000 distinct CDR3 sequences listed, 17% were seen once; the top ten hold roughly a sixth. The CDR3 consists of 15 residues. V gave up 4 bases and J gave up 2 bases; unmatched junction bases: 6. Germline V gene data show CDR1 as SGHAT and CDR2 as FQNNGV.

This TCR derives from a woman aged 18-29 years with Graves' ophthalmopathy. The sample comprised blood. V gene TRBV11-2 combines with J gene TRBJ1-2; TRBD1 aligns across 8 bases. The CDR3 DNA is TGTGCCAGCAGCTCCGACAGGGGTGGAAACTATGGCTACACCTTC. Encoded protein: CASSSDRGGNYGYTF.